This T cell receptor beta chain was sequenced in a study of T cells in Graves' hyperthyroidism and ophthalmopathy. RNA transcripts yielded amplified TCR beta CDR3 regions. HTBI primers were used for first-round RT-PCR of the TCR CDR3. TCRdb reprocessed the multiplex PCR reads via MiXCR and lists one record per CDR3 protein. Of 550,000 to 850,000 distinct CDR3 sequences detected, roughly a sixth appear once; the ten largest clones hold roughly 17%. Germline V gene lookup returns CDR1 MNHEY and CDR2 SMNVEV (reference sequence). V trimming: 3 bases; J trimming: 7 bases; junction bases outside the gene matches: 13. This CDR3 has 17 residues.

The sample consisted of blood. The chain is built from TRBV27 and TRBJ1-4, with 8 bases fitting TRBD1. The clonotype originates from a woman in her fifties or sixties with Graves' hyperthyroidism that later progressed to Graves' ophthalmopathy. The CDR3 DNA reads TGTGCCAGCAGTTTCACAACCTCTACAGGGGGAAGTGAAAAACTGTTTTTT. It translates to CASSFTTSTGGSEKLFF.